This T cell receptor beta chain was sequenced in a study of blood T cell repertoires in COVID-19. Study in general: Samples came from the United States, Italy and Spain, spanning acute and convalescent COVID-19. Sources were T cells, B-cell-depleted T cells, or PBMCs; the material itself was cDNA or gDNA.

The authors' processing: Nucleated cell number was recorded as an estimate derived from reference gene primer amplification. Clones were sequenced by immunoSEQ multiplex PCR, and TCRdb holds only the in-frame ones, with some missing. V, J and clone size are those of that table, while D and trimming were read from the DNA. The sample has roughly 46,000 clones, under 85% seen once. The origin of this receptor is a man in his sixties with active COVID-19. Sequenced sample: peripheral blood.

CDR3 nucleotide sequence: TGTGCCAGCAGCCCCGGGGGGGAGACTGGCACAGATACGCAGTATTTT. Translating it yields CASSPGGETGTDTQYF. This chain links TRBV5-4 with TRBJ2-3; 8 positions agree with TRBD2. In germline, CDR1 is SGHNT, CDR2 YYREEE (reference sequence). V was pared by 4 bases and J by 1 base, with 8 bases of the junction left unmatched. There are 16 residues in the CDR3.